These 29 T cell receptor beta chains were sequenced from one sample in a study of blood T cell repertoires in COVID-19. Sequencing was performed with immunoSEQ multiplex PCR; in TCRdb, only in-frame clones are kept and a portion is missing. The table records tens of thousands of clones, roughly 83% of them present only once. Sequenced material: peripheral blood. These receptors were collected from a woman older than 75 with acute or convalescent COVID-19.

This clone was seen a few times. The chain joins TRBV4-1 to TRBJ1-2; D is ambiguous. This CDR3 is 16 amino acids long. V lost 1 base, J lost 4 bases, and 16 bases lay in between. Germline-derived CDR1 and CDR2 are MGHRA and YSYEKL. For the CDR3, the DNA is TGCGCCAGCAGCCAAGGCTTGGCAGGCAGCTCCTATGGCTACACCTTC. Amino acids: CASSQGLAGSSYGYTF.

The chain carries TRBV11-3 and TRBJ1-4; possible D gene TRBD1, 6 bases. V was cut by 5 bases and J by 8 bases, with 21 bases left in between. This CDR3 has 16 residues. Germline V gene sequence: CDR1 SGHNT, CDR2 YENEEA. DNA for the CDR3: TGTGCCAGCAGCAGCAACCTACAGGGACGAGGAGAAAAACTGTTTTTT. It encodes CASSSNLQGRGEKLFF.

The gene calls are TRBV3-1 (or the pseudogene TRBV3-2) and TRBJ1-1; D gene ambiguous. V dropped 2 bases and J dropped 1 base, with 14 bases sitting between them. Germline CDR1 and CDR2: LGHDT and YNNKEL (reference sequence). The CDR3 contains 16 residues. The CDR3 coding sequence is TGTGCCAGCAGCCAAAAAGAGGGTTTTGGGAACACTGAAGCTTTCTTT. It codes for CASSQKEGFGNTEAFF.

The chain recombines TRBV19 with TRBJ1-2, with D unclear. Between the trimmed V and J ends, which lost 9 bases and 5 bases, there was a span of 13 bases. This CDR3 spans 12 amino acids. Germline assignment: CDR1 LNHDA and CDR2 SQIVND (reference sequence). CDR3 sequence (DNA): TGTGCCAGCGTCGGGTACCAGTATGGCTACACCTTC. Protein: CASVGYQYGYTF.

In this sample, this clone turned up once. Other DNA sequences from this sample encode an identical CDR3 as well. The gene calls are TRBV3-1 (or the pseudogene TRBV3-2) and TRBJ1-2; TRBD1 agrees at 7 bases. Germline V gene data show CDR1 as LGHDT and CDR2 as YNNKEL (reference sequence). The CDR3 is 14 residues long. The V and J ends lost 4 bases and 5 bases, in that order; junction bases with no gene match: 7. The CDR3 region is CASSPRQGSYGYTF. CDR3 in DNA: TGTGCCAGCAGCCCAAGACAGGGTTCGTATGGCTACACCTTC.

The V and J genes are TRBV10-3 and TRBJ1-5; a weak D match, TRBD1 (5 bases). This CDR3 has 13 residues. Germline CDR1 reads ENHRY; CDR2 reads SYGVKD. The V and J ends lost 6 bases and 2 bases respectively, with 8 bases between them. The CDR3 loop is CAISGGGNQPQHF. CDR3 sequence (DNA): TGTGCCATCAGCGGGGGGGGCAATCAGCCCCAGCATTTT.

The chain uses TRBV5-1 and TRBJ1-1, with a tentative D call TRBD1 (6 bases). The germline V gene has CDR1 SGHRS and CDR2 YFSETQ. The CDR3 spans 15 residues. V lost 4 bases and J 3 bases, leaving 16 bases between the germline ends. The CDR3: CASSPGGGADTEAFF. For the CDR3, the DNA is TGCGCCAGCAGCCCGGGCGGGGGCGCGGACACTGAAGCTTTCTTT. Together with reference TRBV5-1 and TRBJ1-1, the CDR3 gives the full variable domain: KAGVTQTPRYLIKTRGQQVTLSCSPISGHRSVSWYQQTPGQGLQFLFEYFSETQRNKGNFPGRFSGRQFSNSRSEMNVSTLELGDSALYLCASSPGGGADTEAFFGQGTRLTVV.

V and J are TRBV7-8 and TRBJ2-1; 11 bases map to TRBD2. The trim removed 7 bases at V and 4 bases at J, leaving 12 bases unmatched. CDR3 size: 17 residues. Germline CDR1 and CDR2: SGHVS and FQNEAQ. The CDR3 nucleotides are TGTGCCAGCACCTTTTCCGGGACTAGCGGTTCGTACAATGAGCAGTTCTTC. Amino acid sequence: CASTFSGTSGSYNEQFF.

The chain links TRBV5-4 to TRBJ2-2; 7 nucleotides agree with TRBD2. The CDR3 is made up of 16 amino acids. Germline V gene data show CDR1 as SGHNT and CDR2 as YYREEE (reference sequence). V shed 4 bases, J shed 5 bases, and the junction held 11 bases outside the gene matches. CDR3 residues: CASSPPRLAGTGELFF. CDR3 coding DNA: TGTGCCAGCAGCCCACCTCGACTAGCCGGTACCGGGGAGCTGTTTTTT.

The rearrangement joins TRBV7-9 to TRBJ2-1, with D possibly matching TRBD2 (5 bases). V lost 4 bases and J 4 bases, leaving 17 bases between the germline ends. Germline V gene lookup returns CDR1 SEHNR and CDR2 FQNEAQ (reference sequence). CDR3 length: 16 amino acids. CDR3 in DNA: TGTGCCAGCAGCTATCCGCTCAGCGGCACTTACAATGAGCAGTTCTTC. Translating gives CASSYPLSGTYNEQFF.

Regarding this clone: Relative to the germline gene, one junction end is altered; a read error may explain this. The chain combines TRBV7-7 with TRBJ1-6, with TRBD1 identical over 7 bases. CDR1 and CDR2 (germline): SSHAT, FNYEAQ (reference sequence). There are 17 residues in the CDR3. The CDR3 region has the DNA TGTGCTAGCAGCTTAGGGGGACAGACAGGCCATAATTCACCCCTCCACTTT. Amino acids: CASSLGGQTGHNSPLHF.

This clone has just one count. This rearrangement joins TRBV19 to TRBJ1-2; 7 nucleotides match TRBD1. Germline-derived CDR1 and CDR2 are LNHDA and SQIVND (reference sequence). The CDR3 extends over 16 amino acids. Losses at the gene ends were 5 bases for V and 0 bases for J; bases not matched to a gene: 9. CDR3 sequence: CASSAGQKLTNYGYTF. In DNA form, the CDR3 reads TGTGCCAGTAGTGCGGGACAGAAACTTACTAACTATGGCTACACCTTC.

The sample holds one count of this clone. The J gene is TRBJ1-1, the V gene TRBV10-3; D is unclear. The CDR3 has 16 residues. V lost 0 bases, J lost 0 bases, and 11 bases lay in between. Germline V lookup: CDR1 ENHRY, CDR2 SYGVKD. The CDR3 loop is CAISESKAGMNTEAFF. CDR3 bases: TGTGCCATCAGTGAGTCGAAGGCGGGCATGAACACTGAAGCTTTCTTT.

The rearrangement links TRBV5-4 to TRBJ2-3; D is uncertain. Germline V gene sequence: CDR1 SGHNT, CDR2 YYREEE (reference sequence). V lost 4 bases to trimming and J lost 5 bases, with 14 bases between them. CDR3 size: 14 residues. CDR3 sequence reads: CASSPGTVGDTQYF. The CDR3 nucleotides are TGTGCCAGCAGCCCTGGCACAGTAGGAGATACGCAGTATTTT.

J is TRBJ1-1 and V is TRBV29-1, with no clear D. V was clipped by 4 bases and J by 4 bases, with 10 bases between them. The V gene's germline CDR1 is SQVTM and CDR2 ANQGSEA. CDR3 size: 12 residues. CDR3 amino acids: CSVAGPGTEAFF. CDR3 DNA sequence: TGCAGCGTTGCCGGTCCCGGCACTGAAGCTTTCTTT. Full variable domain (remainder filled in from reference TRBV29-1 and TRBJ1-1): SAVISQKPSRDICQRGTSLTIQCQVDSQVTMMFWYRQQPGQSLTLIATANQGSEATYESGFVIDKFPISRPNLTFSTLTVSNMSPEDSSIYLCSVAGPGTEAFFGQGTRLTVV.

The V call is TRBV11-2, the J call TRBJ2-4; the D gene is possibly TRBD1 (5 bases). In germline, CDR1 is SGHAT, CDR2 FQNNGV. The CDR3 is made up of 14 amino acids. The V end was cut by 0 bases, the J end by 7 bases, with 10 bases between. In nucleotides, the CDR3 is TGTGCCAGCAGCTTAGATTGGCAGGGTAACATTCAGTACTTC. The encoded protein is CASSLDWQGNIQYF.

The chain recombines TRBV10-2 with TRBJ1-5; the D is unclear. Trimming cost V 7 bases and J 3 bases, with 10 bases left between them. Germline V gene sequence: CDR1 WSHSY, CDR2 SAAADI. The CDR3 is 13 residues long. In nucleotides, the CDR3 is TGCGCCAGCAAGGAGGGCGCCAATCAGCCCCAGCATTTT. This translates into CASKEGANQPQHF.

This clone was found a few times. V is TRBV28 and J is TRBJ1-1; a weak D match, TRBD1 (6 bases). The CDR3 has 13 amino acids. The ends were cut back, 3 bases at V and 10 bases at J, with 15 bases in the middle. The germline gives CDR1 MDHEN, CDR2 SYDVKM. CDR3 nucleotide sequence: TGTGCCAGCAGTTTGTCAAGGGGGTGGGGAGCTTTCTTT. Translation: CASSLSRGWGAFF.

The chain carries TRBV9 and TRBJ2-5; 7 bases are a match to TRBD1. The CDR3 contains 15 residues. CDR1 and CDR2 from the germline V gene are SGDLS and YYNGEE. Germline trimming cut 4 bases from V and 5 bases from J; bases unmatched to any gene: 11. CDR3 sequence reads: CASSSVTGNVETQYF. The CDR3 DNA follows: TGTGCCAGCAGCTCTGTGACAGGGAATGTGGAGACCCAGTACTTC.

V is TRBV19 and J is TRBJ1-6, with D unclear. Germline V lookup: CDR1 LNHDA, CDR2 SQIVND (reference sequence). The CDR3 has 14 amino acids. V was shortened by 5 bases and J by 5 bases, with 10 bases between the two germline ends. In DNA form, the CDR3 reads TGTGCCAGTAGTGTGTGGTCGGATAATTCACCCCTCCACTTT. Amino acids: CASSVWSDNSPLHF.

CDR3: CASSGEQGWGNTIYF. The CDR3 DNA reads TGTGCCAGCAGTGGGGAACAGGGGTGGGGAAACACCATATATTTT. The gene calls are TRBV2 and TRBJ1-3; 7 bases are a match to TRBD1. Germline-derived CDR1 and CDR2 are SNHLY and FYNNEI. The CDR3 loop spans 15 amino acids. With 4 bases clipped from V and 4 bases from J, the junction kept 7 bases outside the gene matches.

This clone has only one observation. This chain uses TRBV7-8 with TRBJ1-3; TRBD1 matches at 9 bases. V trimming: 5 bases; J trimming: 5 bases; junction bases outside the gene matches: 7. This CDR3 region has 15 residues. The germline CDR1 and CDR2 sequences are SGHVS and FQNEAQ. The CDR3 reads CASSEMGTGRNTIYF. The DNA for the CDR3 is TGTGCCAGCAGCGAAATGGGGACAGGGAGAAACACCATATATTTT.

The J gene is TRBJ1-1, the V gene TRBV5-1; 7 bases match TRBD1. V dropped 0 bases and J dropped 4; count of bases not matched to a gene: 6. Germline CDR1 reads SGHRS; CDR2 reads YFSETQ. The CDR3 spans 15 residues. The CDR3 spells CASSLGTGLGTEAFF. The CDR3 DNA sequence: TGCGCCAGCAGCTTGGGGACAGGTTTGGGCACTGAAGCTTTCTTT.

The V gene is TRBV19, the J gene TRBJ2-2; 7 bases agree with TRBD2. Trimming took 7 bases from V and 9 from J; bases not matched to a gene: 20. This CDR3 spans 17 amino acids. CDR1 is LNHDA and CDR2 is SQIVND in the germline V gene (reference sequence). The CDR3 DNA sequence: TGTGCCAGTACTCCGCCCGGGAGGACACGCGGTGGTCGGGAGCTGTTTTTT. Its protein is CASTPPGRTRGGRELFF.

The chain uses TRBV25-1 and TRBJ2-3; 9 bases fit TRBD2. Trimming at V came to 2 bases and at J to 3 bases, leaving 6 bases not matched to a gene. In germline, CDR1 is MGHDK, CDR2 SYGVNS. The CDR3 has 16 residues. The CDR3 DNA follows: TGTGCCAGCAGTGAAGGTGGGCTAGCGGGGACAGATACGCAGTATTTT. Its protein product is CASSEGGLAGTDTQYF.

The V and J genes are TRBV6-5 and TRBJ1-3, with unresolved D. This CDR3 has 13 residues. The germline V and J ends were trimmed by 6 bases and 0 bases, with 6 bases remaining between them. Germline V gives CDR1 MNHEY, CDR2 SVGAGI. The CDR3 region has the DNA TGTGCCAGCAGCCGGGACTCTGGAAACACCATATATTTT. As protein: CASSRDSGNTIYF.

J is TRBJ1-1 and V is TRBV9; 8 positions match TRBD1. The CDR3 length is 15 residues. The junction had 4 bases not matched to a gene; V was cut back by 3 bases and J by 0 bases. Germline CDR1 reads SGDLS; CDR2 reads YYNGEE. The CDR3 sequence is CASSGQGRMNTEAFF. The CDR3 nucleotides read TGTGCCAGCAGCGGACAGGGGAGAATGAACACTGAAGCTTTCTTT.

V usage is TRBV7-9 and J usage is TRBJ1-4; TRBD1 aligns across 8 bases. With V trimmed by 5 bases and J by 8 bases, 7 bases remained unmatched. Per the germline V gene, CDR1 is SEHNR and CDR2 is FQNEAQ (reference sequence). CDR3 length equals 14 residues. The CDR3 DNA follows: TGTGCCAGCAGCCCCCGGACAGGGAGGGAAAAACTGTTTTTT. It is translated as CASSPRTGREKLFF.

The rearrangement links TRBV6-1 to TRBJ1-1; D perhaps matches TRBD1 (6 bases). Looked up from germline, CDR1 is MNHNS and CDR2 is SASEGT. The CDR3 extends over 14 amino acids. V lost 4 bases and J 1 base, leaving 10 bases between the germline ends. This CDR3 is CASSGRRGNTEAFF. The CDR3 nucleotides are TGTGCCAGCAGTGGACGCAGGGGGAACACTGAAGCTTTCTTT.